What follows describes a single TCR beta chain. Its matching antigen is unknown. Sequencing used immunoSEQ multiplex PCR; TCRdb keeps in-frame clones, though not all of them. The table includes 85,000 to 100,000 clones, 60% to 80% detected once. The data belong to a study of fetal regulatory T cell absence and autoimmunity. Study-level results: Cord blood and pancreas showed broadly similar TRB gene family usage. Some top pancreas TCR clones were over 90-fold enriched versus cord blood.

This TCR derives from a male donor with IPEX syndrome. Material for sequencing was pancreas tissue.

Written as DNA, the CDR3 is TGTGCCAGCAGTACATCACTAGCGGGAGAACACGAGCAGTACTTC. Translated, it gives CASSTSLAGEHEQYF. This rearrangement joins TRBV6-5 to TRBJ2-7, with TRBD2 matching 11 bases. Germline V lookup: CDR1 MNHEY, CDR2 SVGAGI. The CDR3 totals 15 residues. V lost 5 bases to trimming and J lost 5 bases; unmatched junction nucleotides: 8.